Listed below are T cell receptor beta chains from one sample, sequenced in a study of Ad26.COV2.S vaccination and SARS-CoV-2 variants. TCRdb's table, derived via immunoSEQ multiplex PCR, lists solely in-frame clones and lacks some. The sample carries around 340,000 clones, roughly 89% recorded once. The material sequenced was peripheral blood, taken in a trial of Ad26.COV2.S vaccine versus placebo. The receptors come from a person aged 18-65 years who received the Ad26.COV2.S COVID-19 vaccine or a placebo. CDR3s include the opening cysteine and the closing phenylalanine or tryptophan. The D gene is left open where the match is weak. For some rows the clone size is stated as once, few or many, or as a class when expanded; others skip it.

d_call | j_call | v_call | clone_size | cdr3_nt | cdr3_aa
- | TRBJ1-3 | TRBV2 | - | TGTGCCAGCAGGGGAACGAGCTCTGGAAACACCATATATTTT | CASRGTSSGNTIYF
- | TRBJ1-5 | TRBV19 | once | TGTGCCAGTAGTATTTCGCAGAACAGCAATCAGCCCCAGCATTTT | CASSISQNSNQPQHF
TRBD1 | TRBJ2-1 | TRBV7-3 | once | TGTGCCAGCAGTATCGACAGGGGGCCCTACAATGAGCAGTTCTTC | CASSIDRGPYNEQFF
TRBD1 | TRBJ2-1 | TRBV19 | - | TGTGCCAGTAGCCCCGGGACAGGGGGCTTCAATGAGCAGTTCTTC | CASSPGTGGFNEQFF
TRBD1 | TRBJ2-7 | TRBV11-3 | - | TGTGCCAGCAGCTTGGACAGGGCCGACGAGCAGTACTTC | CASSLDRADEQYF
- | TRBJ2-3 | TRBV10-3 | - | TGTGCCATCAGTGTGCCTGATGCGGGGCAACCAGATACGCAGTATTTT | CAISVPDAGQPDTQYF
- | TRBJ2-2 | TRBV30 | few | TGTGCCTGGAATGGACTTCTGAACACCGGGGAGCTGTTTTTT | CAWNGLLNTGELFF
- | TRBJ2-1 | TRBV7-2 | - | TGTGCCAGCAGCTCGACCCCAGGGGGGGGCTACAATGAGCAGTTCTTC | CASSSTPGGGYNEQFF
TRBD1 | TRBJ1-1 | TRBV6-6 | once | TGTGCCAGCAGACCAGGGGGCACGAGCACTGAAGCTTTCTTT | CASRPGGTSTEAFF
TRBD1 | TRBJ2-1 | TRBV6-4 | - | TGTGCCAGCAGTGCCGGGACAGGGATGGCCAATGAGCAGTTCTTC | CASSAGTGMANEQFF
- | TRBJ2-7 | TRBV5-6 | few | TGTGCCAGCAGACTAACCCGACAAGTAACCTACGAGCAGTACTTC | CASRLTRQVTYEQYF
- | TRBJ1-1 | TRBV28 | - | TGTGCCAGCAGTTCCCCCGGGACACCGAACACTGAAGCTTTCTTT | CASSSPGTPNTEAFF
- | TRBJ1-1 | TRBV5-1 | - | TGCGCCAGCAGCTTGCAGGCCAACTTGAACACTGAAGCTTTCTTT | CASSLQANLNTEAFF
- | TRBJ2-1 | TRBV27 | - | TGTGCCAGCAGTTTATCTCGGACAATACAAAACAATGAGCAGTTCTTC | CASSLSRTIQNNEQFF
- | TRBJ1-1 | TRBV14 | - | TGTGCCAGCAGCCAAGAAGGGGGGAAGAACACTGAAGCTTTCTTT | CASSQEGGKNTEAFF
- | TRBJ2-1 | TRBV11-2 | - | TGTGCCAGCAGCTCATCAGCAGGCTCCTACAATGAGCAGTTCTTC | CASSSSAGSYNEQFF
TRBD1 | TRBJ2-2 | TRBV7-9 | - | TGTGCCAGCAGCCACGGGACAGTTGGACCCTCCACCGGGGAGCTGTTTTTT | CASSHGTVGPSTGELFF
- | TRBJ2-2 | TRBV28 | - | TGTGCCAGCAGCGTCACTTTGGAAACCGGGGAGCTGTTTTTT | CASSVTLETGELFF
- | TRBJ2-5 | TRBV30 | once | TGTGCCTGGAGTAAGAAGAAGGACCAAGAGACCCAGTACTTC | CAWSKKKDQETQYF
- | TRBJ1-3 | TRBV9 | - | TGTGCCAGCAGCGTTAGCGGGACTGGAAACACCATATATTTT | CASSVSGTGNTIYF
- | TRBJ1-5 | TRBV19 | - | TGTGCCAGTAGCGAATACGATAGCAATCAGCCCCAGCATTTT | CASSEYDSNQPQHF
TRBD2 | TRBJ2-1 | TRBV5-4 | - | TGTGCCAGCAGCACGGGACTAGCGGACTCGGATGAGCAGTTCTTC | CASSTGLADSDEQFF
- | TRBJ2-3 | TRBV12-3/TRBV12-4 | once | TGTGCCAGCAGTCCCTTTAGCACAGATACGCAGTATTTT | CASSPFSTDTQYF
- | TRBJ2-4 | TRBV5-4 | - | TGTGCCAGCAGCTTGGACAGGGACATTCAGTACTTC | CASSLDRDIQYF
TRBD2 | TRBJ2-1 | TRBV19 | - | TGTGCCAGTAGTATCATGTATGGGGGAGCGGGAGCCCTTGATGAGCAGTTCTTC | CASSIMYGGAGALDEQFF
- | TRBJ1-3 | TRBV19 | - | TGTGCCAGTAGGGTAAACAGGGAGCAAGACACCATATATTTT | CASRVNREQDTIYF
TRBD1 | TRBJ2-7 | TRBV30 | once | TGTGCCTGGAGTGTACCCGCAGGGGGCATAGCCGAGCAGTACTTC | CAWSVPAGGIAEQYF
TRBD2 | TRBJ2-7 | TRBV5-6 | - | TGTGCCAGCAGCCGTAGACTAGCGGGACGTAGCTCCTACGAGCAGTACTTC | CASSRRLAGRSSYEQYF
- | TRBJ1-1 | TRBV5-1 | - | TGCGCCAGCAGCTTGGGTTGGGGCACTGAAGCTTTCTTT | CASSLGWGTEAFF
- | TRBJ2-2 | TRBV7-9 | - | TGTGCCAGCAGCTTACCGAGACGGACCGGGGAGCTGTTTTTT | CASSLPRRTGELFF
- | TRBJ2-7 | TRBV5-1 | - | TGCGCCAGCAGCCTAGACCGAAGACAGGATACCCTCCACGAGCAGTACTTC | CASSLDRRQDTLHEQYF
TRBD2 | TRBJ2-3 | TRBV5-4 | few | TGTGCCAGCAGCTTGACTAGCGGGGGGGCGAGGCAGTATTTT | CASSLTSGGARQYF
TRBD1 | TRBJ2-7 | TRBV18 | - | TGTGCCAGCTCACCCGCGGACAGGGTCTACGAGCAGTACTTC | CASSPADRVYEQYF
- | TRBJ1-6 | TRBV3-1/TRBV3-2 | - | TGTGCCAGCAGCCAAGGGGGCCTGGGTCTCACCCTCCACTTT | CASSQGGLGLTLHF
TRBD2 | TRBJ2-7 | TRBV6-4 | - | TGTACCAGCAGTGAATTCCTAGCGGGCGAGCAGTACTTC | CTSSEFLAGEQYF
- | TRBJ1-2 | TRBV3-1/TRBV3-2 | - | TGTGCCAGCAGCCAAGACTTGACAATTGGCGTCCACACCTTC | CASSQDLTIGVHTF
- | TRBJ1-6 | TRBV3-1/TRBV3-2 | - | TGTGCCAGCAGAGGAGGTGGGGTTGAGTCACCCCTCCACTTT | CASRGGGVESPLHF
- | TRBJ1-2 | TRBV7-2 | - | TGTGCCAGCAGCTTAGGTTTAGGGTTTTATTATGGCTACACCTTC | CASSLGLGFYYGYTF
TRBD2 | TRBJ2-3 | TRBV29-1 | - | TGCAGCGGCGGGACTAGACTCACAGATACGCAGTATTTT | CSGGTRLTDTQYF
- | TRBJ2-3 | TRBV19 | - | TGTGCCAGTAGTACACCCCCTAGGGTGGCGCGGGGAGTCACAGATACGCAGTATTTT | CASSTPPRVARGVTDTQYF
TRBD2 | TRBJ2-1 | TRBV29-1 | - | TGCAGCGTTGAAGATCGCGGGAGTGTAAGCTCCTACAATGAGCAGTTCTTC | CSVEDRGSVSSYNEQFF